A single sample gave rise to the 28 T cell receptor beta chains below, sequenced in a study of blood T cell repertoires in COVID-19. Generated by immunoSEQ multiplex PCR, the TCRdb table keeps only in-frame clones and is missing some. The table lists 150,000 to 200,000 clones, roughly nine tenths of them singletons. The sequenced sample consisted of peripheral blood. Receptor source: a woman aged 70-85 years with acute or convalescent COVID-19.

V is TRBV9 and J is TRBJ1-4, with D tentatively TRBD1 (5 bases). Trimming removed 3 bases at V and 7 bases at J, with 13 bases between. This CDR3 is built from 14 residues. Germline CDR1 SGDLS, CDR2 YYNGEE. The CDR3 region has the DNA TGTGCCAGCAGCGCCCAGGGTGTGGGTGAAAAACTGTTTTTT. Its translation: CASSAQGVGEKLFF.

J is TRBJ1-1 and V is TRBV4-1, with TRBD1 matching 8 bases. There are 15 residues in the CDR3. Germline values: CDR1 MGHRA, CDR2 YSYEKL. J lost 5 bases, V lost 3 bases, and 8 bases had no gene match. The CDR3 DNA reads as TGCGCCAGCAGCCAGCTATCGACAGGGGAGACTGAAGCTTTCTTT. Its protein product is CASSQLSTGETEAFF.

This chain joins TRBV12-3 or TRBV12-4 and TRBJ2-3; D perhaps matches TRBD2 (5 bases). Trimming took 8 bases from V and 0 from J, leaving 6 bases between them. The CDR3 spans 12 residues. The CDR3 region is CASRGSTDTQYF. The CDR3 nucleotides read TGTGCCAGCCGGGGAAGCACAGATACGCAGTATTTT.

This clone was found a few times. The genes are TRBV19 and TRBJ2-7, with a possible D match to TRBD2 (6 bases). With 5 bases removed from V and 2 bases from J, the gap between germline ends came to 13 bases. Germline V CDR1 and CDR2: LNHDA, SQIVND (reference sequence). CDR3 length: 14 residues. In DNA, the CDR3 is TGTGCCAGTAGTGCGGGACGGCGCACCTACGAGCAGTACTTC. Protein product: CASSAGRRTYEQYF. The full variable domain, completed using reference TRBV19 and TRBJ2-7, is DGGITQSPKYLFRKEGQNVTLSCEQNLNHDAMYWYRQDPGQGLRLIYYSQIVNDFQKGDIAEGYSVSREKKESFPLTVTSAQKNPTAFYLCASSAGRRTYEQYFGPGTRLTVT.

The chain carries TRBV7-8 and TRBJ1-5, with a possible D match to TRBD1 (5 bases). The CDR3 runs to 14 residues. Germline assignment: CDR1 SGHVS and CDR2 FQNEAQ. Between the trimmed V and J ends, which lost 0 bases and 2 bases, there was a span of 5 bases. The CDR3 DNA reads as TGTGCCAGCAGCTTAGCCAGGGGCAATCAGCCCCAGCATTTT. Translating it yields CASSLARGNQPQHF.

This clone was seen just once. The chain couples TRBV9 to TRBJ2-1; 9 positions agree with TRBD2. Looked up from germline, CDR1 is SGDLS and CDR2 is YYNGEE. This CDR3 region has 18 residues. V lost 0 bases to trimming and J lost 5 bases; unmatched junction nucleotides: 12. The chain's CDR3 is CASSVGDSGGSGNNEQFF. In DNA form, the CDR3 reads TGTGCCAGCAGCGTAGGTGATAGCGGGGGCTCCGGGAACAATGAGCAGTTCTTC.

This clone showed up just once. The chain recombines TRBV9 with TRBJ2-7; D is possibly TRBD1 (5 bases). The V gene's germline CDR1 is SGDLS and CDR2 YYNGEE. Trimming stripped 0 bases from V and 2 bases from J, with 9 bases between. This CDR3 has 14 amino acids. CDR3 nucleotides: TGTGCCAGCAGCGTAGACCCAGGGACCTACGAGCAGTACTTC. This encodes CASSVDPGTYEQYF.

This sequence joins TRBV20-1 and TRBJ1-5, with D possibly being TRBD1 (5 bases). V dropped 3 bases and J dropped 7 bases, with 13 bases sitting between them. Germline V lookup: CDR1 DFQATT, CDR2 SNEGSKA (reference sequence). CDR3 length equals 13 residues. CDR3 sequence (DNA): TGCAGTGCTAGTTTAGGGGTTGGGCAGCCCCAGCATTTT. Its protein is CSASLGVGQPQHF.

For this clone: Within the sample, other DNA sequences also encode this same CDR3. V is TRBV5-1 and J is TRBJ2-5; D perhaps matches TRBD1 (6 bases). V was clipped by 2 bases and J by 1 base, with 12 bases between them. Germline V gene data show CDR1 as SGHRS and CDR2 as YFSETQ. The CDR3 spans 15 residues. The CDR3 here is CASSLQGRTQETQYF. The CDR3 DNA is TGCGCCAGCAGCTTACAGGGACGCACCCAAGAGACCCAGTACTTC.

The chain couples TRBV13 to TRBJ1-1, with D tentatively TRBD1 (6 bases). Trimming cost V 4 bases and J 1 base, with 10 bases left between them. The CDR3 extends over 14 amino acids. Germline CDR1 and CDR2: PRHDT and FYEKMQ (reference sequence). CDR3 sequence (DNA): TGTGCCAGCAGCTCCGGGACATCGAACACTGAAGCTTTCTTT. Its translation is CASSSGTSNTEAFF.

V usage is TRBV6-5 and J usage is TRBJ1-1, with 8 bases identical to TRBD1. CDR1 and CDR2 (germline): MNHEY, SVGAGI. The CDR3 covers 13 residues. The junction had 6 bases not matched to a gene; V was cut back by 4 bases and J by 8 bases. The CDR3 loop is CASSWTGSAEAFF. As DNA, the CDR3 is TGTGCCAGCAGTTGGACAGGGAGTGCCGAAGCTTTCTTT.

The chain recombines TRBV24-1 with TRBJ2-1, with 7 bases that match TRBD2. In germline, CDR1 is KGHDR, CDR2 SFDVKD. This CDR3 comprises 16 residues. The trim removed 5 bases at V and 0 bases at J, leaving 6 bases unmatched. CDR3 sequence: CATSGGRTSSYNEQFF. For the CDR3, the DNA is TGTGCCACCAGTGGGGGACGGACTAGCTCCTACAATGAGCAGTTCTTC.

The gene calls are TRBV29-1 and TRBJ2-1; D gene ambiguous. V was pared by 4 bases and J by 9 bases, with 10 bases between. This CDR3 has 11 amino acids. Germline lookup yields CDR1 SQVTM and CDR2 ANQGSEA. The CDR3 reads CSVALSVEQFF. The CDR3 nucleotides are TGCAGCGTTGCTTTGAGCGTTGAGCAGTTCTTC.

In DNA form, the CDR3 reads TGTGCCACCAGCAGATTATCCGGGACAGGGGTACTAATCGGCTACACCTTC. Protein sequence: CATSRLSGTGVLIGYTF. The chain has TRBV15 and TRBJ1-2, with TRBD1 matching 10 bases. The CDR3 runs 17 residues. Unmatched junction bases numbered 14, after V lost 2 bases and J lost 8 bases. Germline-derived CDR1 and CDR2 are LNHNV and YYDKDF (reference sequence).

This clone was recorded only once. The chain combines TRBV19 with TRBJ1-4, with D possibly being TRBD1 (5 bases). The CDR3 runs 14 residues. The V and J ends lost 5 bases and 4 bases respectively, with 11 bases between them. The germline CDR1 and CDR2 sequences are LNHDA and SQIVND (reference sequence). The CDR3 region is CASSVVDSNEKLFF. The CDR3 nucleotides are TGTGCCAGTAGTGTTGTCGACAGTAATGAAAAACTGTTTTTT.

The J gene is TRBJ1-6, the V gene TRBV27; D is uncertain. Germline V gene lookup returns CDR1 MNHEY and CDR2 SMNVEV (reference sequence). The CDR3 covers 13 residues. Trimming pared 4 bases from V and 2 bases from J, leaving 3 bases between. DNA for the CDR3: TGTGCCAGCAGTTCTACCTATAATTCACCCCTCCACTTT. Translated: CASSSTYNSPLHF.

This clone was observed a single time. The chain carries TRBV7-2 and TRBJ1-2, with a tentative D call TRBD1 (5 bases). CDR1 SGHTA and CDR2 FQGNSA come from the germline V gene. CDR3 size: 14 residues. With 1 base removed from V and 6 bases from J, the gap between germline ends came to 12 bases. CDR3 bases: TGTGCCAGCAGCTTAGGACGGGGGTCAAATGGCTACACCTTC. Amino acid sequence: CASSLGRGSNGYTF.

The DNA of the CDR3 is TGTGCCAGCAGCCCCAGTATGGGGCACTACGAGCAGTACTTC. It is translated as CASSPSMGHYEQYF. The gene calls are TRBV9 and TRBJ2-7, with D perhaps TRBD1 (5 bases). Trimming shortened V by 4 bases and J by 3 bases, and 14 bases separated the two germline ends. The CDR3 runs 14 residues. CDR1 SGDLS and CDR2 YYNGEE come from the germline V gene.

This clone was seen more than once but under ten times. This rearrangement joins TRBV7-2 to TRBJ1-2; tentative D call: TRBD1 (5 bases). Germline CDR1 SGHTA, CDR2 FQGNSA. V lost 2 bases and J 5 bases, leaving 12 bases between the germline ends. This CDR3 contains 14 residues. The CDR3 region is CASSLSQGGYGYTF. DNA for the CDR3: TGTGCCAGCAGCTTATCGCAGGGCGGATATGGCTACACCTTC.

This clone has a single count. This chain uses TRBV5-1 with TRBJ1-6, with 10 bases aligning to TRBD1. J gave up 10 bases and V 4 bases, and 5 bases lay outside the gene matches. This CDR3 is 14 amino acids long. Germline assignment: CDR1 SGHRS and CDR2 YFSETQ. CDR3 amino acids: CASSPGQGKSPLHF. The CDR3 nucleotides read TGCGCCAGCAGCCCGGGACAGGGGAAATCACCCCTCCACTTT.

V and J are TRBV7-9 and TRBJ1-2, with 7 bases aligning to TRBD1. The germline CDR1 and CDR2 sequences are SEHNR and FQNEAQ (reference sequence). The length of the CDR3 is 14 residues. V lost 5 bases, J lost 4 bases, and 7 bases stayed unmatched. The CDR3 nucleotides are TGTGCCAGCAGCGCCTCCGGGACAGTCTATGGCTACACCTTC. Translating it yields CASSASGTVYGYTF.

The chain joins TRBV28 to TRBJ1-1; 10 nucleotides align to TRBD1. J lost 6 bases, V lost 5 bases, and 9 bases had no gene match. This CDR3 is 15 amino acids long. Looked up from germline, CDR1 is MDHEN and CDR2 is SYDVKM. The CDR3 sequence is CASSGQGESFAEAFF. DNA for the CDR3: TGTGCCAGCAGTGGACAGGGGGAATCATTCGCTGAAGCTTTCTTT.

The chain uses TRBV27 and TRBJ2-3; TRBD2 might be the D (6 bases). V was cut by 6 bases and J by 8 bases, with 21 bases left in between. Germline loops: CDR1 MNHEY, CDR2 SMNVEV (reference sequence). The CDR3 is made up of 15 amino acids. CDR3 residues: CASSPGTGSFVTQYF. In DNA form, the CDR3 reads TGTGCCAGCAGCCCCGGGACTGGGAGCTTTGTTACGCAGTATTTT.

The rearrangement joins TRBV29-1 to TRBJ1-1; 9 positions match TRBD1. V dropped 4 bases and J dropped 2; count of bases not matched to a gene: 2. This CDR3 contains 13 residues. The germline CDR1 and CDR2 sequences are SQVTM and ANQGSEA. CDR3 protein: CSVAGQGNTEAFF. CDR3 in DNA: TGCAGCGTTGCGGGACAGGGTAACACTGAAGCTTTCTTT.

J is TRBJ2-3 and V is TRBV28; 8 nucleotides align to TRBD1. CDR1 is MDHEN and CDR2 is SYDVKM in the germline V gene. J gave up 3 bases and V 6 bases, and 8 bases lay outside the gene matches. The CDR3 contains 15 residues. CDR3 residues: CASRPQDRVTDTQYF. The DNA of the CDR3 is TGTGCCAGCAGACCGCAGGACAGGGTTACAGATACGCAGTATTTT.

CDR3: CASSLSGTGGKYEQYF. Here the CDR3 DNA reads TGTGCCAGCAGTTTATCTGGGACAGGAGGCAAATACGAGCAGTACTTC. This chain connects TRBV28 to TRBJ2-7; TRBD1 matches 8 bases. Looked up from germline, CDR1 is MDHEN and CDR2 is SYDVKM. After removal of 1 base from V and 4 bases from J, the junction contained 9 bases not matched to a gene. The CDR3 spans 16 residues.

The V gene is TRBV5-8, the J gene TRBJ1-5; 9 nucleotides align to TRBD1. Germline loops: CDR1 SGHTS, CDR2 YDEGEE. J was trimmed by 7 bases and V by 3 bases; bases with no gene match: 8. The CDR3 is made up of 15 amino acids. For the CDR3, the DNA is TGTGCCAGCAGCTCGACTGGACAGGGGCACCAGCCCCAGCATTTT. It encodes CASSSTGQGHQPQHF.

V and J are TRBV19 and TRBJ2-6, with no clear D. The CDR3 loop spans 16 amino acids. V lost 3 bases and J lost 2, with 11 bases in between. Germline CDR1 LNHDA, CDR2 SQIVND (reference sequence). The CDR3 DNA sequence: TGTGCCAGTAGTATTATGTTCGAGCCTGGGGCCAACGTCCTGACTTTC. The encoded protein is CASSIMFEPGANVLTF. Filled out from reference TRBV19 and TRBJ2-6, the complete variable domain reads DGGITQSPKYLFRKEGQNVTLSCEQNLNHDAMYWYRQDPGQGLRLIYYSQIVNDFQKGDIAEGYSVSREKKESFPLTVTSAQKNPTAFYLCASSIMFEPGANVLTFGAGSRLTVL.